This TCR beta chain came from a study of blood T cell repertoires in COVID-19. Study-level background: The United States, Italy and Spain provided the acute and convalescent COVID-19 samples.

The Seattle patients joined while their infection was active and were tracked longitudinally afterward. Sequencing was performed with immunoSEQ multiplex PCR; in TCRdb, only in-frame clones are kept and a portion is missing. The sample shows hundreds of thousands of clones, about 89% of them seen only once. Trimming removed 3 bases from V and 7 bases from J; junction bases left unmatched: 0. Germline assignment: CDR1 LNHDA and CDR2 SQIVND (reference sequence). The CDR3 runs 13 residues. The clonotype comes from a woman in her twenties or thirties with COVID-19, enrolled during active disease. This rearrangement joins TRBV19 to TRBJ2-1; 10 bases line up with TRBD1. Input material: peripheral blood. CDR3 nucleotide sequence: TGTGCCAGTAGTATGGGACAGGGGAATGAGCAGTTCTTC. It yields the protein CASSMGQGNEQFF.